This TCR beta chain derives from a study of T cells in localized non-small cell lung cancer. Generated by immunoSEQ multiplex PCR, the TCRdb table keeps only in-frame clones and is missing some. The sample carries 2,500 to 3,000 clones, around a third recorded once. Study-wide results and limits: A single tumor region was sequenced, leaving heterogeneity possible.

Relative to its sample, this clone is medium-sized (0.01 to 0.1%). Antigen: not known. The sequence was collected from a male donor aged 60 or older with stage I squamous cell lung carcinoma. The sample consisted of normal lung tissue next to the tumor, taken before any cancer treatment.

The CDR3 coding sequence is TGTGCCAGCAGCGTTGGACTAGCGGGGGGAGGAGATACGCAGTATTTT. Translated: CASSVGLAGGGDTQYF. The gene calls are TRBV9 and TRBJ2-3; 14 positions agree with TRBD2. The CDR3 contains 16 residues. After removal of 2 bases from V and 5 bases from J, the junction contained 4 bases not matched to a gene. The germline CDR1 and CDR2 sequences are SGDLS and YYNGEE.